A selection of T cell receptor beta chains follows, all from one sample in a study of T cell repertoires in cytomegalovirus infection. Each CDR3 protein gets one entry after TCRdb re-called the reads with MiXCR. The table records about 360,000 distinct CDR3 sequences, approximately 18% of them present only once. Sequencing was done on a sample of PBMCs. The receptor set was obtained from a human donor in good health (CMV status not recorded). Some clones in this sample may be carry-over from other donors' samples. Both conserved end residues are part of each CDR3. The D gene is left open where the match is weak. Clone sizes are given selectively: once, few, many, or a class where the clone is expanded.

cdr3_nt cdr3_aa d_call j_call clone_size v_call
TGTGCCAGCAGCTTTATCAGTCCCACTGAAGCTTTCTTT CASSFISPTEAFF - TRBJ1-1 once TRBV7-6
TGTGCCAGCGGGGGGGGGGCTAAAGCTTTCTTT CASGGGAKAFF - TRBJ1-1 - TRBV28
TGTGCCAGCAGCTTAGTATGGGGGACTCAGAATGAGCAGTTCTTC CASSLVWGTQNEQFF - TRBJ2-1 few TRBV7-6
TGTGCCAGCAGCTTAGTCGGGACAGACCAAGAGACCCAGTACTTC CASSLVGTDQETQYF TRBD1 TRBJ2-5 few TRBV7-6
TGCGCCAGCAGCCAAGAACCTCTACAGGGGGCGTCAAGCAATCAGCCCCAGCATTTT CASSQEPLQGASSNQPQHF TRBD1 TRBJ1-5 few TRBV4-3
TGTGCCAGCAGACTGGGACGTTTGTCTGGAAACACCATATATTTT CASRLGRLSGNTIYF - TRBJ1-3 many TRBV12-3/TRBV12-4
TGTGCCAGCAGCCCGGACTTCTCTCAAGAGACCCAGTACTTC CASSPDFSQETQYF - TRBJ2-5 many TRBV7-2
TGTGCCAGCAGCCAAGGGACCGGGACAGTAAATGAAAAACTGTTTTTT CASSQGTGTVNEKLFF TRBD1 TRBJ1-4 few TRBV3-1
TGTGCCAGCAGCCCCGTGCGGGGCAAGCTCTCCTATGGCTACACCTTC CASSPVRGKLSYGYTF - TRBJ1-2 many TRBV7-9
TGCGCCAGCAGCTTGGGGACAGGGTTCATCGAGCAGTTCTTC CASSLGTGFIEQFF TRBD1 TRBJ2-1 - TRBV5-1
TGCGCCAGCAGCCAAGAGCCCGGCTCCAATGAGCAGTTCTTC CASSQEPGSNEQFF - TRBJ2-1 few TRBV4-1
TGTGCCAGCAGTTTGGACACCCCGGGCAATTCACCCCTCCACTTT CASSLDTPGNSPLHF - TRBJ1-6 many TRBV12-3/TRBV12-4
TGTGCCAGCAGCTTATCGGCCGACGAGCAGTACTTC CASSLSADEQYF - TRBJ2-7 - TRBV5-5
TGTGCCAGCAGCCCGGGACACTTCTACGAGCAGTACTTC CASSPGHFYEQYF - TRBJ2-7 - TRBV6-1
TGTGCCAGCAGCTTAGTTCCTAGCGGGGCTAGCACAGATACGCAGTATTTT CASSLVPSGASTDTQYF TRBD2 TRBJ2-3 few TRBV7-2
TGTGCCAGCAGCTTGGATCGGGGCCACAATGAAAAACTGTTTTTT CASSLDRGHNEKLFF - TRBJ1-4 - TRBV5-4
TGTGCCAGTAGTATAGACCTTGTTAGAGGGAACGAAAAACTGTTTTTT CASSIDLVRGNEKLFF - TRBJ1-4 - TRBV19
TGTGCCATCAGTGAAGTCGAGGCGGGTCGCTACGAGCAGTACTTC CAISEVEAGRYEQYF - TRBJ2-7 - TRBV10-3
TGTGCCAGCAGCCAGGGAACCAGGACAGCCCACGAGCAGTACTTC CASSQGTRTAHEQYF - TRBJ2-7 - TRBV4-2
TGTGCCAGCAGCCAAGGAGCAGCGGGGTACGCAGATACGCAGTATTTT CASSQGAAGYADTQYF TRBD2 TRBJ2-3 many TRBV7-8
TGTGCCAGCAGCTCCCACAGAAATGAAGCTTTCTTT CASSSHRNEAFF - TRBJ1-1 many TRBV7-9
TGTGCCAGCAGCTTATTGTCCGTCTCCTACGAGCAGTACTTC CASSLLSVSYEQYF - TRBJ2-7 - TRBV7-2
TGTGCCAGCTCGAACCGGGACAGGGGGTTCGCCGGGGAGCTGTTTTTT CASSNRDRGFAGELFF TRBD1 TRBJ2-2 - TRBV19
TGTGCCAGCAGCTTACGGACAGGGCTAAATGGCTACACCTTC CASSLRTGLNGYTF TRBD1 TRBJ1-2 - TRBV5-6
TGTGCCAGCTCACCACAGAAGAACACCGGGGAGCTGTTTTTT CASSPQKNTGELFF - TRBJ2-2 - TRBV18
TGTGCCAGCACCCCTCGGTGGTCTGGGGCCAACGTCCTGACTTTC CASTPRWSGANVLTF - TRBJ2-6 many TRBV7-2
TGTGCCAGCAGCCCCCCCGGACAGATCACAGATACGCAGTATTTT CASSPPGQITDTQYF - TRBJ2-3 many TRBV7-9
TGCAGTGCTTCCCCGGACAGGGTGTACACTGAAGCTTTCTTT CSASPDRVYTEAFF TRBD1 TRBJ1-1 - TRBV20-1
TGTGCCAGCTCACAGACTAGGGGAAATGTGGATGAGCAGTTCTTC CASSQTRGNVDEQFF - TRBJ2-1 - TRBV18
TGTGCCAGCAGGACTGGTACCGGGGAGCTGTTTTTT CASRTGTGELFF - TRBJ2-2 - TRBV28
TGTGCCAGCAGTGAATCTACTTTCTATGGCTACACCTTC CASSESTFYGYTF - TRBJ1-2 few TRBV6-1
TGTGCCATCAGGCCCGGGACAGCCCAAGAGACCCAGTACTTC CAIRPGTAQETQYF TRBD1 TRBJ2-5 - TRBV10-3
TGTGCCAGCAGCCACTCTCTAGCGGGGGGCCGCAATGAGCAGTTCTTC CASSHSLAGGRNEQFF TRBD2 TRBJ2-1 few TRBV7-6
TGCAGTTACGTCCTCGATCGGGAGACCCAGTACTTC CSYVLDRETQYF - TRBJ2-5 few TRBV20-1
TGTGCCAGCTCACCAGGCGGGTTCGGGTCCTACGAGCAGTACTTC CASSPGGFGSYEQYF - TRBJ2-7 few TRBV18
TGTGCCAGCAGTGTTAGGAATGAGCAGTTCTTC CASSVRNEQFF - TRBJ2-1 few TRBV2
TGTGCCAGTAATCGGGACAGGGTGGGTCAGCCCCAGCATTTT CASNRDRVGQPQHF TRBD1 TRBJ1-5 - TRBV19
TGTGCCAGCAGCTTAGCACGGACAGGATCCTACAATGAGCAGTTCTTC CASSLARTGSYNEQFF TRBD1 TRBJ2-1 many TRBV7-2
TGTGCCAGCAGTTTAGCGGGACAGGGAGCAACTAATGAAAAACTGTTTTTT CASSLAGQGATNEKLFF TRBD1 TRBJ1-4 - TRBV27
TGCAGCGTTTCAGGGGCCCAAGAGACCCAGTACTTC CSVSGAQETQYF - TRBJ2-5 - TRBV29-1
TGCGCCAGCAGACAACTCCTTACTCCGGGACAGATGTCCAATGAGCAGTTCTTC CASRQLLTPGQMSNEQFF TRBD1 TRBJ2-1 many TRBV4-1